Listed below are T cell receptor beta chains from one sample, sequenced in a study of blood T cell repertoires in COVID-19. Some clones are missing from TCRdb's copy, which holds only in-frame ones; the method was immunoSEQ multiplex PCR. Found here are approximately 290,000 clones, about 89% of them singletons; the top ten hold more than 0.75%. The sequenced sample was peripheral blood. These receptors originate from a man between 25 and 39 years old with acute or convalescent COVID-19. The CDR3 runs from the conserved cysteine through the conserved F or W. The order of the fields is clone size, D gene, V gene, J gene, CDR3 DNA, CDR3 protein. The D gene is left open where the match is weak. Not every row has a clone size; where given, it reads once, few, many or a size class.

few	TRBD1	TRBV5-1	TRBJ2-2	TGCGCCAGCAGCTCCGACAGGGTCGAGGAGCTGTTTTTT	CASSSDRVEELFF
.	.	TRBV2	TRBJ2-7	TGTGTTATCCGGCAGTCAGGCTCCTACGAGCAGTACTTC	CVIRQSGSYEQYF
.	TRBD2	TRBV5-1	TRBJ2-3	TGCGCCAGCAGGTTGACTAGCTTCAGCACAGATACGCAGTATTTT	CASRLTSFSTDTQYF
.	.	TRBV24-1	TRBJ2-2	TGTGCCACCAGTGATCCTAGCGCCATAAAAACCGGGGAGCTGTTTTTT	CATSDPSAIKTGELFF
.	.	TRBV19	TRBJ2-1	TGTGCCAGTAGTGCATCGCAGGGTATCTACAATGAGCAGTTCTTC	CASSASQGIYNEQFF
.	TRBD2	TRBV27	TRBJ2-7	TGTGCCAGCAGTTTCCTAGCGGGGGGGCACTACGAGCAGTACTTC	CASSFLAGGHYEQYF
.	TRBD2	TRBV5-4	TRBJ2-1	TGTGCCAGCAGCTTCGGACTAGAAACAGGCGATGAGCAGTTCTTC	CASSFGLETGDEQFF
.	.	TRBV6-6	TRBJ2-2	TGTGCCAGCAACCCCCTATTTACCGGGGAGCTGTTTTTT	CASNPLFTGELFF
.	.	TRBV6-5	TRBJ2-7	TGTGCCAGCACTCAGGGTGGATGGCCCTACGAGCAGTACTTC	CASTQGGWPYEQYF
once	.	TRBV5-4	TRBJ2-2	TGTGCCAGCAGCTTGGGAGGTCACCGTACCGGGGAGCTGTTTTTT	CASSLGGHRTGELFF
.	.	TRBV3-1/TRBV3-2	TRBJ1-2	TGTGCCAGCAGCCAAGCCTACGGGGGGAACTATGGCTACACCTTC	CASSQAYGGNYGYTF
.	.	TRBV5-4	TRBJ2-7	TGTGCCAGCAGCTTGGGAACCGGCTACGAGCAGTACTTC	CASSLGTGYEQYF
.	.	TRBV7-9	TRBJ2-1	TGTGCCAGCATGCCGGGCTTTGGGGGGAATGAGCAGTTCTTC	CASMPGFGGNEQFF
.	.	TRBV18	TRBJ1-1	TGTGCCAGCTCACCCCAAGGGGCCAACACTGAAGCTTTCTTT	CASSPQGANTEAFF
.	TRBD1	TRBV30	TRBJ1-4	TGTGCCTGGAGTGCGGGACAGTTGTTTGGGGAAAAACTGTTTTTT	CAWSAGQLFGEKLFF
.	TRBD2	TRBV11-2	TRBJ2-5	TGTGCCAGCAGCCTGGGGGGGAGAAGAAGTCGGGAAGAGACCCAGTACTTC	CASSLGGRRSREETQYF
.	.	TRBV30	TRBJ2-7	TGTGCCTGGAACCTAGGGGGAGGGCCCGAGCAGTACTTC	CAWNLGGGPEQYF
.	.	TRBV6-5	TRBJ2-5	TGTGCCAGCAGTCGACCCACGATGGGCGAGACCCAGTACTTC	CASSRPTMGETQYF
.	.	TRBV6-2/TRBV6-3	TRBJ2-4	TGTGCCAGCAGCTCTAGTTCCTTCATTCAGTACTTC	CASSSSSFIQYF
few	TRBD1	TRBV6-5	TRBJ2-2	TGTGCCAGCAGTTCGGGACAGGGGTACACCGGGGAGCTGTTTTTT	CASSSGQGYTGELFF
.	TRBD2	TRBV7-2	TRBJ2-3	TGTGCCAGCAGCTACGGTGGCGGGAGTGATACGCAGTATTTT	CASSYGGGSDTQYF
.	.	TRBV2	TRBJ2-1	TGTGCCAGTTCCCGGGTGGATGAGCAGTTCTTC	CASSRVDEQFF
.	.	TRBV5-1	TRBJ2-2	TGCGCCAGCAGCGTATGGCAGGGAAGCTGGGGGGAGCTGTTTTTT	CASSVWQGSWGELFF
.	.	TRBV4-2	TRBJ2-1	TGTGCCAGCAGCCAAGCCCGGAGAGATGATTACAATGAGCAGTTCTTC	CASSQARRDDYNEQFF
.	TRBD1	TRBV10-1	TRBJ2-3	TGCGCCAGCAGTGATTACCGGGACAGGGGGATAGATACGCAGTATTTT	CASSDYRDRGIDTQYF
.	.	TRBV6-5	TRBJ1-3	TGTGCCAGCAGTTACCCATTCTCTGGAAACACCATATATTTT	CASSYPFSGNTIYF
.	TRBD1	TRBV3-1/TRBV3-2	TRBJ2-1	TGTGCCAGCAAACCCGACAGGGGGAGGAACAATGAGCAGTTCTTC	CASKPDRGRNNEQFF
once	.	TRBV18	TRBJ1-1	TGTGCCAGCTCACCAAACCGCAGGGATTGGAACACTGAAGCTTTCTTT	CASSPNRRDWNTEAFF
.	TRBD2	TRBV7-3	TRBJ2-5	TGTGCCAGCCCAACCGGTGGGGAATTGCGGGAGGCACAAGAGACCCAGTACTTC	CASPTGGELREAQETQYF